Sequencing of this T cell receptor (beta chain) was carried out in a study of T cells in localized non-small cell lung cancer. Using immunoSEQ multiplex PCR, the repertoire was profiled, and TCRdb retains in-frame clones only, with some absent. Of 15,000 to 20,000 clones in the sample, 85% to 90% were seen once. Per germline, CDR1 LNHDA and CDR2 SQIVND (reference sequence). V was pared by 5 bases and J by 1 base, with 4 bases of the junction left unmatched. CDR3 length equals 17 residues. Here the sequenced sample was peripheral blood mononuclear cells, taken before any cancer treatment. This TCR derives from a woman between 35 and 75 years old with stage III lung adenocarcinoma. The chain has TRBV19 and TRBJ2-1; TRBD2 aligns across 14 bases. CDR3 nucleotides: TGTGCCAGTAGTCCTTGGACTAGCGGGGGGTCCTACAATGAGCAGTTCTTC. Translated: CASSPWTSGGSYNEQFF.